What follows are 11 T cell receptor beta chains derived from one specimen sequenced in a study of cytomegalovirus exposure and HLA in healthy donors. In the PCR, 60 Vbeta and 13 Jbeta primers were used. This table comes from immunoSEQ multiplex PCR, and its TCRdb copy is limited to in-frame clones, with some not included. This sample has roughly 180,000 clones; approximately 83% occur once, and the top ten carry 7.5% to 10%. The material sequenced was PBMCs. The receptors derive from a man aged 18 to 35 in good health and CMV-seropositive.

V and J are TRBV2 and TRBJ2-7; 8 bases are shared with TRBD1. The CDR3 is 19 amino acids. Germline CDR1 is SNHLY and CDR2 is FYNNEI. The J segment lost 2 bases and the V segment lost 7 bases, leaving 22 bases of the junction unmatched. CDR3 residues: CASIHFRGPPRAPTYEQYF. For the CDR3, the DNA is TGTGCCAGCATCCATTTCAGGGGGCCCCCGCGAGCGCCGACCTACGAGCAGTACTTC.

The chain is built from TRBV7-9 and TRBJ2-5, with 8 bases that match TRBD1. The J call may not be correct, given that the DNA end is closer to TRBJ2-7. From germline, CDR1 is SEHNR and CDR2 FQNEAQ (reference sequence). This CDR3 comprises 16 residues. CDR3 amino acids: CASSFSRTGSSYEQYF. CDR3 sequence (DNA): TGTGCCAGCAGCTTTAGCCGGACAGGGAGCTCCTACGAGCAGTACTTC.

The V call is TRBV5-1, the J call TRBJ1-3; TRBD1 aligns across 7 bases. The CDR3 runs to 16 residues. Germline lookup yields CDR1 SGHRS and CDR2 YFSETQ. V shed 0 bases and J 2 bases; nucleotides not matched to a gene: 5. The CDR3 DNA reads as TGCGCCAGCAGCTTGGAGGGGGCTCTACCTGGAAACACCATATATTTT. Translation: CASSLEGALPGNTIYF.

The chain employs TRBV5-6 and TRBJ2-4; TRBD2 agrees at 14 bases. Per germline, CDR1 SGHDT and CDR2 YYEEEE. V gave up 4 bases and J gave up 5 bases; unmatched junction bases: 5. The CDR3 has 16 residues. CDR3 loop: CASSKGLAGVENIQYF. The CDR3 nucleotides are TGTGCCAGCAGCAAGGGACTAGCGGGGGTGGAAAACATTCAGTACTTC.

This clone was detected once. This rearrangement joins TRBV7-2 to TRBJ2-5; perhaps TRBD2 as D (6 bases). The last part of the DNA fits TRBJ2-7 better; the J call may be wrong. The CDR3 consists of 14 residues. The germline V gene encodes CDR1 SGHTA and CDR2 FQGNSA. This chain's CDR3 is CASSFLRGTYEQYF. CDR3 sequence (DNA): TGTGCCAGCAGCTTTCTCCGGGGGACCTACGAGCAGTACTTC.

This clone was recorded once. The gene calls are TRBV4-3 and TRBJ1-6; no clear D. Germline-derived CDR1 and CDR2 are LGHNA and YSLEER. The ends were cut back, 0 bases at V and 9 bases at J, with 12 bases in the middle. The CDR3 extends over 15 amino acids. The CDR3 is CASSQDPGLGSPLHF. DNA of the CDR3: TGCGCCAGCAGCCAAGATCCCGGGTTAGGTTCACCCCTCCACTTT.

J is TRBJ2-3 and V is TRBV6-5; D unresolved. CDR1 and CDR2 (germline): MNHEY, SVGAGI. V gave up 2 bases and J gave up 2 bases, with 8 bases separating them. The CDR3 has 14 residues. The CDR3 protein is CASSYGVYTDTQYF. DNA for the CDR3: TGTGCCAGCAGTTACGGAGTCTACACAGATACGCAGTATTTT.

The V and J genes are TRBV4-3 and TRBJ2-2, with a weak D call TRBD1 (6 bases). The CDR3 sequence is 17 residues long. The ends were cut back, 1 base at V and 1 base at J, with 13 bases in the middle. Per germline, CDR1 LGHNA and CDR2 YSLEER. CDR3: CASSQVWGQGNTGELFF. CDR3 bases: TGCGCCAGCAGCCAAGTTTGGGGGCAGGGGAACACCGGGGAGCTGTTTTTT.

This chain connects TRBV5-1 to TRBJ1-6; 10 bases are a match to TRBD1. The CDR3 runs 16 residues. J gave up 5 bases and V 3 bases, and 5 bases lay outside the gene matches. Germline CDR1 is SGHRS and CDR2 is YFSETQ. The DNA for the CDR3 is TGCGCCAGCAGCTCCGGGACAGGGGTAAATAATTCACCCCTCCACTTT. It specifies CASSSGTGVNNSPLHF.

The gene calls are TRBV7-9 and TRBJ2-5, with no clear D. The CDR3 length is 14 residues. Trimming shortened V by 1 base and J by 0 bases, and 6 bases separated the two germline ends. The germline V gene has CDR1 SEHNR and CDR2 FQNEAQ (reference sequence). The DNA for the CDR3 is TGTGCCAGCAGCTTAGGCAGGTACCAAGAGACCCAGTACTTC. This sequence encodes CASSLGRYQETQYF.

The chain employs TRBV18 and TRBJ2-7, with 12 bases matching TRBD2. The V gene end was trimmed by 4 bases and the J gene end by 6 bases; junction bases not matched to a gene: 4. Germline V CDR1 and CDR2: KGHSH, LQKENI. This CDR3 has 14 residues. CDR3 region: CASSRTSGGLEQYF. The CDR3 nucleotides read TGTGCCAGCTCACGAACTAGCGGGGGGCTCGAGCAGTACTTC.